This T cell receptor (beta chain) was profiled in a study of shared clonotypes between healthy human individuals. This CDR3 has 14 residues. The ends were cut back, 2 bases at V and 5 bases at J, with 12 bases in the middle. In germline, CDR1 is SGDLS, CDR2 YYNGEE. TCRdb's copy holds only in-frame clones and misses some; the assay was immunoSEQ multiplex PCR. Altogether about 2.4 million clones are present, under 95% being singletons, with the ten largest covering 0.36%. The chain joins TRBV9 to TRBJ2-3; no definite D call. This TCR derives from a man aged 18 to 29 in good health. Some clones in this sample may be carry-over from other donors' samples. The specimen sequenced was naive CD4+ T cells from PBMCs. This sample's subset: CD45RA+ positively selected. The CDR3 is CASSVSPRGDTQYF. The CDR3 DNA sequence: TGTGCCAGCAGCGTGAGCCCCCGCGGAGATACGCAGTATTTT.